A selection of T cell receptor beta chains follows, all from one sample in a study of blood T cells in healthy people across ages. TCRdb itself ran the 5' RACE reads through MiXCR, one entry per CDR3 protein. The data show 1.5 million to 1.9 million distinct CDR3 sequences, with 40% to 45% seen just once and about 4.1% held by the top ten. Sequencing was done on a sample of blood. These receptors originate from a young woman in good health. Both conserved end residues are part of each CDR3. D genes are given only for firm matches. Clone size appears in some rows only: once, few, many, or a class for an expanded clone.

j_gene: TRBJ2-1
len: 15
abundance: many
d_gene: TRBD2
v_gene: TRBV9
CDR3nt: TGTGCCAGCAGCGTAGTCCCTAGCGGGAAAAATGAGCAGTTCTTC
CDR3aa: CASSVVPSGKNEQFF

j_gene: TRBJ1-2
len: 15
abundance: few
d_gene: TRBD1
v_gene: TRBV4-1
CDR3nt: TGCGCCAGCAGCCGCCCGGGACAGGGGGACTATGGCTACACCTTC
CDR3aa: CASSRPGQGDYGYTF

j_gene: TRBJ1-6
len: 13
abundance: NA
d_gene: NA
v_gene: TRBV3-1
CDR3nt: TGTGCCAGCACTGGACAGTTTAATTCACCCCTCCACTTT
CDR3aa: CASTGQFNSPLHF

j_gene: TRBJ2-1
len: 12
abundance: NA
d_gene: NA
v_gene: TRBV20-1
CDR3nt: TGCAGTGCTAGGCAGGGTACGAATGAGCAGTTCTTC
CDR3aa: CSARQGTNEQFF

j_gene: TRBJ1-5
len: 16
abundance: NA
d_gene: TRBD1
v_gene: TRBV7-2
CDR3nt: TGTGCCAGCACCAAGGACAGGGATTTTGGCAATCAGCCCCAGCATTTT
CDR3aa: CASTKDRDFGNQPQHF

j_gene: TRBJ2-1
len: 20
abundance: NA
d_gene: TRBD2
v_gene: TRBV5-6
CDR3nt: TGTGCCAGCAGCTTGGAATTTCGGCTAGCGGGGGCCCCGGGATACAATGAGCAGTTCTTC
CDR3aa: CASSLEFRLAGAPGYNEQFF

j_gene: TRBJ2-5
len: 14
abundance: NA
d_gene: TRBD2
v_gene: TRBV7-2
CDR3nt: TGTGCCAGCAGCTTACTAGCGGGCGGAGGTGAGCAGTACTTC
CDR3aa: CASSLLAGGGEQYF

j_gene: TRBJ2-3
len: 14
abundance: many
d_gene: NA
v_gene: TRBV18
CDR3nt: TGTGCCAGCTCACCACCGATAACGACAGATACGCAGTATTTT
CDR3aa: CASSPPITTDTQYF

j_gene: TRBJ2-3
len: 15
abundance: few
d_gene: NA
v_gene: TRBV18
CDR3nt: TGTGCCAGCTCACCACCGGGGGGGGCGACAGATACGCAGTATTTT
CDR3aa: CASSPPGGATDTQYF

j_gene: TRBJ2-1
len: 15
abundance: once
d_gene: TRBD1
v_gene: TRBV28
CDR3nt: TGTGCCAGCCTTCCCCGGGACAGGGCCCCCAATGAGCAGTTCTTC
CDR3aa: CASLPRDRAPNEQFF

j_gene: TRBJ2-3
len: 14
abundance: NA
d_gene: NA
v_gene: TRBV6-2/TRBV6-3
CDR3nt: TGTGCCAGCAGTTACGCAGACAGGACCGATACGCAGTATTTT
CDR3aa: CASSYADRTDTQYF

j_gene: TRBJ1-2
len: 11
abundance: few
d_gene: NA
v_gene: TRBV20-1
CDR3nt: TGCAGTGCTAGAGGGGGCCATGGCTACACCTTC
CDR3aa: CSARGGHGYTF

j_gene: TRBJ1-5
len: 15
abundance: NA
d_gene: NA
v_gene: TRBV2
CDR3nt: TGTGCCAGCAGTGAAGCTCAGGACAGTCTAGGGGGGCAGCATTTT
CDR3aa: CASSEAQDSLGGQHF

j_gene: TRBJ1-1
len: 11
abundance: NA
d_gene: NA
v_gene: TRBV20-1
CDR3nt: TGCAGTGCCCTTTCGAACACTGAAGCTTTCTTT
CDR3aa: CSALSNTEAFF

j_gene: TRBJ2-3
len: 15
abundance: few
d_gene: NA
v_gene: TRBV4-1
CDR3nt: TGCGCCAGCAGCCAAAAGGACGGGTCGGGAGATACGCAGTATTTT
CDR3aa: CASSQKDGSGDTQYF

j_gene: TRBJ2-7
len: 11
abundance: few
d_gene: TRBD2
v_gene: TRBV20-1
CDR3nt: TGCAGTGCCGCTAGCGGCTACGAGCAGTACTTC
CDR3aa: CSAASGYEQYF

j_gene: TRBJ2-1
len: 12
abundance: few
d_gene: TRBD2
v_gene: TRBV28
CDR3nt: TGTGCCAGCATAGCGGGATACAATGAGCAGTTCTTC
CDR3aa: CASIAGYNEQFF

j_gene: TRBJ2-2
len: 17
abundance: few
d_gene: TRBD2
v_gene: TRBV7-2
CDR3nt: TGTGCCAGCAGCCCCCGACTAGCGGGAGTTGGAACCGGGGAGCTGTTTTTT
CDR3aa: CASSPRLAGVGTGELFF

j_gene: TRBJ1-1
len: 17
abundance: NA
d_gene: NA
v_gene: TRBV15
CDR3nt: TGTGCCACCAGCAGAGACCCCGGGGGCCTGAGGGACACTGAAGCTTTCTTT
CDR3aa: CATSRDPGGLRDTEAFF

j_gene: TRBJ2-7
len: 14
abundance: NA
d_gene: NA
v_gene: TRBV6-2/TRBV6-3
CDR3nt: TGTGCCAGCAGATTGGGACTTGTAGACTACGAGCAGTACTTC
CDR3aa: CASRLGLVDYEQYF

j_gene: TRBJ1-2
len: 13
abundance: NA
d_gene: NA
v_gene: TRBV4-1
CDR3nt: TGCGCCAGCAGCCAAGATCGACAGTATGGCTACACCTTC
CDR3aa: CASSQDRQYGYTF

j_gene: TRBJ1-2
len: 13
abundance: many
d_gene: NA
v_gene: TRBV29-1
CDR3nt: TGCAGCGTTGTAGCCGGATCTAACTATGGCTACACCTTC
CDR3aa: CSVVAGSNYGYTF

j_gene: TRBJ1-5
len: 14
abundance: NA
d_gene: NA
v_gene: TRBV5-1
CDR3nt: TGCGCCAGCAGCTTGGAACCGGGTAGACAGCCCCAGCATTTT
CDR3aa: CASSLEPGRQPQHF

j_gene: TRBJ2-1
len: 13
abundance: NA
d_gene: NA
v_gene: TRBV6-2/TRBV6-3
CDR3nt: TGTGCCAGCACCACCCCGGGCTACAATGAGCAGTTCTTC
CDR3aa: CASTTPGYNEQFF

j_gene: TRBJ1-2
len: 14
abundance: NA
d_gene: NA
v_gene: TRBV11-2
CDR3nt: TGTGCCAGCAGCTACCGTCCGAGGGTCTATGGCTACACCTTC
CDR3aa: CASSYRPRVYGYTF

j_gene: TRBJ2-7
len: 15
abundance: NA
d_gene: NA
v_gene: TRBV5-1
CDR3nt: TGCGCCAGCAGCATTAACTCCAGAATAAACTACGAGCAGTACTTC
CDR3aa: CASSINSRINYEQYF

j_gene: TRBJ2-3
len: 14
abundance: NA
d_gene: NA
v_gene: TRBV20-1
CDR3nt: TGCAGTGCTAGAGATCCCCTTAGCACAGATACGCAGTATTTT
CDR3aa: CSARDPLSTDTQYF

j_gene: TRBJ2-3
len: 15
abundance: NA
d_gene: NA
v_gene: TRBV20-1
CDR3nt: TGCAGTGCTTTACAGGGGGGGGCCGGCACAGATAAGCAGTATTTT
CDR3aa: CSALQGGAGTDKQYF

j_gene: TRBJ1-5
len: 13
abundance: NA
d_gene: NA
v_gene: TRBV7-9
CDR3nt: TGTGCCAGCAGCGACCCGAGCGGTCAGCCCCAGCATTTT
CDR3aa: CASSDPSGQPQHF

j_gene: TRBJ1-1
len: 15
abundance: NA
d_gene: NA
v_gene: TRBV27
CDR3nt: TGTGCCAGCAGTTGGATCGGCCGAATGAACACTGAAGCTTTCTTT
CDR3aa: CASSWIGRMNTEAFF

j_gene: TRBJ1-1
len: 18
abundance: NA
d_gene: NA
v_gene: TRBV25-1
CDR3nt: TGTGCCAGCAGTGACTCCTGGAGGGCAGGGCCCGGGGGCTCTGAAGCTTTCTTT
CDR3aa: CASSDSWRAGPGGSEAFF

j_gene: TRBJ2-3
len: 15
abundance: NA
d_gene: NA
v_gene: TRBV27
CDR3nt: TGTGCCAGCAGCCCCTACTATCACAGTGGAGATACGCAGTATTTT
CDR3aa: CASSPYYHSGDTQYF

j_gene: TRBJ2-1
len: 17
abundance: few
d_gene: TRBD2
v_gene: TRBV27
CDR3nt: TGTGCCAGCAGTTTGATCGCTAGCGGGACAACCTACAATGAGCAGTTCTTC
CDR3aa: CASSLIASGTTYNEQFF

j_gene: TRBJ1-2
len: 13
abundance: NA
d_gene: TRBD1
v_gene: TRBV20-1
CDR3nt: TGCGAGACAGGGACGGCCGTTAACTATGGCTACACCTTC
CDR3aa: CETGTAVNYGYTF